Listed below are T cell receptor beta chains from one sample, sequenced in a study of T cells expressing NK-cell markers. One entry per CDR3 protein, without DNA, is what TCRdb gives after re-calling the 5' RACE reads. Its table records approximately 460,000 distinct CDR3 sequences. The specimen was blood T cells: a sorted CD56 or NKG2C T cell subset, CD4+ or CD8+ T cells, or bulk PBMC T cells (not recorded which). The source is a woman aged 18 to 75 in good health. The CDR3 runs from the conserved cysteine through the conserved F or W.

J gene: TRBJ1-5
V gene: TRBV20-1
CDR3 protein: CSARDRQGGGNQPQHF

J gene: TRBJ2-1
V gene: TRBV19
CDR3 protein: CASSRGLAGSYNEQFF

J gene: TRBJ1-2
V gene: TRBV29-1
CDR3 protein: CSVGQGRSGYTF

J gene: TRBJ1-2
V gene: TRBV6-6
CDR3 protein: CASSYWQGHGYTF

J gene: TRBJ1-5
V gene: TRBV11-1
CDR3 protein: CASSPLIPGQRKNQPQHF

J gene: TRBJ1-2
V gene: TRBV28
CDR3 protein: CASTLGGAGGGYTF

J gene: TRBJ2-7
V gene: TRBV15
CDR3 protein: CATSRAGLANEQYF

J gene: TRBJ2-3
V gene: TRBV27
CDR3 protein: CASSFLELAGGLGTQYF

J gene: TRBJ2-3
V gene: TRBV12-3/TRBV12-4
CDR3 protein: CASSQSADTQYF

J gene: TRBJ2-7
V gene: TRBV7-8
CDR3 protein: CASSLSLEWGYEQYF

J gene: TRBJ2-7
V gene: TRBV15
CDR3 protein: CATSRVDSGPPYEQYF

J gene: TRBJ2-6
V gene: TRBV5-1
CDR3 protein: CASSLGSGANVLTF

J gene: TRBJ2-7
V gene: TRBV6-1
CDR3 protein: CASSTGSGQPLVSSYEQYF

J gene: TRBJ2-1
V gene: TRBV7-2
CDR3 protein: CASSAGTASYNEQFF

J gene: TRBJ2-2
V gene: TRBV7-2
CDR3 protein: CASSPSGPSTGELFF

J gene: TRBJ2-1
V gene: TRBV7-2
CDR3 protein: CASSLGPEQFF

J gene: TRBJ1-1
V gene: TRBV18
CDR3 protein: CASSPSREGTEAFF

J gene: TRBJ2-6
V gene: TRBV4-3
CDR3 protein: CASSQLPTGFSGANVLTF

J gene: TRBJ2-3
V gene: TRBV30
CDR3 protein: CAWTTREFPTDTQYF

J gene: TRBJ2-5
V gene: TRBV28
CDR3 protein: CASNLNGGGQETQYF

J gene: TRBJ2-3
V gene: TRBV5-1
CDR3 protein: CASSLARGLSTDTQYF

J gene: TRBJ1-4
V gene: TRBV29-1
CDR3 protein: CSVEGSNSNEKLFF

J gene: TRBJ2-1
V gene: TRBV6-2/TRBV6-3
CDR3 protein: CASMGGSYNEQFF

J gene: TRBJ2-5
V gene: TRBV5-6
CDR3 protein: CASSFPGTLQETQYF

J gene: TRBJ1-4
V gene: TRBV20-1
CDR3 protein: CSAAQGAMSEKLFF

J gene: TRBJ2-2
V gene: TRBV20-1
CDR3 protein: CSASDSGRTGELFF

J gene: TRBJ2-7
V gene: TRBV18
CDR3 protein: CASSPGLAEAYEQYF

J gene: TRBJ1-1
V gene: TRBV10-3
CDR3 protein: CAISESYPPEAFF

J gene: TRBJ2-5
V gene: TRBV5-5
CDR3 protein: CASSLPGTLGETQYF

J gene: TRBJ2-7
V gene: TRBV12-3/TRBV12-4
CDR3 protein: CANFSPPRYEQYF

J gene: TRBJ1-6
V gene: TRBV20-1
CDR3 protein: CSVRGGQISPLHF

J gene: TRBJ1-2
V gene: TRBV20-1
CDR3 protein: CSARDSTGWAHYGYTF

J gene: TRBJ2-5
V gene: TRBV11-2
CDR3 protein: CASSFTRAETQYF

J gene: TRBJ2-3
V gene: TRBV20-1
CDR3 protein: CSAGRTVGPTDTQYF

J gene: TRBJ2-5
V gene: TRBV7-6
CDR3 protein: CASSPIQGPKHLSAQYF

J gene: TRBJ2-7
V gene: TRBV5-4
CDR3 protein: CASTDRSSYEQYF

J gene: TRBJ2-4
V gene: TRBV7-2
CDR3 protein: CASSLDGGRNIQYF

J gene: TRBJ2-2
V gene: TRBV9
CDR3 protein: CASSAGTRGAGELFF

J gene: TRBJ2-3
V gene: TRBV12-3/TRBV12-4
CDR3 protein: CASSLAGPYTDTQYF

J gene: TRBJ2-2
V gene: TRBV28
CDR3 protein: CASSPPTGNTGELFF

J gene: TRBJ2-1
V gene: TRBV29-1
CDR3 protein: CSAPPPEYNEQFF

J gene: TRBJ1-5
V gene: TRBV20-1
CDR3 protein: CSAREGVSNQPQHF

J gene: TRBJ2-3
V gene: TRBV14
CDR3 protein: CASGTSGGTDTQYF

J gene: TRBJ1-1
V gene: TRBV5-1
CDR3 protein: CASSLVETEAFF

J gene: TRBJ2-1
V gene: TRBV7-3
CDR3 protein: CASSLLLAGRNEQFF

J gene: TRBJ1-1
V gene: TRBV7-3
CDR3 protein: CASSPNLGVEAFF

J gene: TRBJ1-3
V gene: TRBV6-5
CDR3 protein: CASQGSGNTIYF

J gene: TRBJ1-5
V gene: TRBV19
CDR3 protein: CASSIGDRANQPQHF

J gene: TRBJ1-2
V gene: TRBV7-2
CDR3 protein: CASSLAQVGGRYGYTF

J gene: TRBJ2-7
V gene: TRBV6-2/TRBV6-3
CDR3 protein: CASSPREKQYF

J gene: TRBJ2-7
V gene: TRBV7-2
CDR3 protein: CASSLGFTRLAEQYF

J gene: TRBJ2-1
V gene: TRBV15
CDR3 protein: CATSARTSGHNEQFF

J gene: TRBJ1-4
V gene: TRBV28
CDR3 protein: CASSFSGQGPTNEKLFF

J gene: TRBJ1-5
V gene: TRBV29-1
CDR3 protein: CSVEDPQDPNQPQHF

J gene: TRBJ2-1
V gene: TRBV24-1
CDR3 protein: CATSVLASYNEQFF

J gene: TRBJ1-4
V gene: TRBV5-4
CDR3 protein: CASSFTGQGNEKLFF

J gene: TRBJ2-5
V gene: TRBV6-1
CDR3 protein: CASKLAGVQETQYF

J gene: TRBJ1-1
V gene: TRBV4-2
CDR3 protein: CASSQVTGQPRGAFF

J gene: TRBJ2-1
V gene: TRBV4-1
CDR3 protein: CASSQDRARVSYNEQFF

J gene: TRBJ2-3
V gene: TRBV12-3/TRBV12-4
CDR3 protein: CASSLTSWEIDTQYF